This T cell receptor beta chain was retrieved from a study of beta chain features in type 1 diabetes. On this clone: Its antigen is not identified.

V lost 6 bases to trimming and J lost 0 bases, with 9 bases between them. Germline values: CDR1 PRHDT, CDR2 FYEKMQ (reference sequence). This CDR3 comprises 14 residues. Of the isolated RNA, all was reverse transcribed, and so the sequenced material was expressed TCRB transcripts. Naive, central memory and regulatory T cell samples averaged about 3.57 million immunoSEQ reads each. Libraries were prepared by immunoSEQ multiplex PCR; TCRdb keeps only in-frame clonotypes and omits some of them. There are around 600,000 clones in the sample; around an eighth occur only once, and more than 0.1% lies in the top ten. Study-wide results and limits: At VDJ recombination sites, type 1 diabetes patients had fewer insertions and more deleted nucleotides. Shorter TCRB CDR3s, moderately but significantly so, marked every one of the four CD4+ subsets in Type 1 diabetes patients.

On average, the one heparinised blood draw given by each donor was 90 to 150 mL. Sorting based on CD45RO/CCR7/CD25/CD127/CD95/CD27 separated CD4+ naive, central memory, regulatory and stem cell-like memory cells. This chain joins TRBV13 and TRBJ2-4; D not certain. Sequences were obtained from naive CD4+ T cells from blood. This receptor was taken from a man between 25 and 39 years old with type 1 diabetes. The CDR3 region is CASRRYLAKNIQYF. CDR3 nucleotide sequence: TGTGCCAGCAGGCGATACCTAGCCAAAAACATTCAGTACTTC.